What follows are 7 T cell receptor beta chains derived from one specimen sequenced in a study of sequential checkpoint blockade in melanoma. Sample treatment: randomized to nivolumab then ipilimumab (arm A) or the reverse (arm B). Method: immunoSEQ multiplex PCR; TCRdb's copy keeps in-frame clones and lacks some. Found here are 15,000 to 20,000 clones, over 60% of them singletons; the top ten hold about 19%. Sequenced here: CD8+ T cells sorted from blood (inferred from file names), sampled from a patient given nivolumab and ipilimumab in sequence. These receptors were collected from a human donor with melanoma.

In this sample, this clone turned up a few times. The CDR3 DNA follows: TGTGCCAGCAGTGATGGAGGGGTGAATGAGCAGTTCTTC. This codes for CASSDGGVNEQFF. The gene calls are TRBV25-1 and TRBJ2-1, with TRBD2 as a possible D gene (6 bases). V was shortened by 3 bases and J by 7 bases, with 10 bases between the two germline ends. Germline CDR1 and CDR2: MGHDK and SYGVNS. The CDR3 extends over 13 amino acids. The full variable domain, rest sourced from reference TRBV25-1 and TRBJ2-1, is EADIYQTPRYLVIGTGKKITLECSQTMGHDKMYWYQQDPGMELHLIHYSYGVNSTEKGDLSSESTVSRIRTEHFPLTLESARPSHTSQYLCASSDGGVNEQFFGPGTRLTVL.

The chain links TRBV9 to TRBJ2-3; maybe TRBD2 (5 bases). CDR1 SGDLS and CDR2 YYNGEE come from the germline V gene. This CDR3 has 14 residues. The V and J ends lost 0 bases and 4 bases respectively, with 9 bases between them. CDR3 sequence (DNA): TGTGCCAGCAGCGTAGAACTAGATGCAGATACGCAGTATTTT. It is translated as CASSVELDADTQYF.

The chain uses TRBV6-6 and TRBJ1-2; tentative D call: TRBD1 (6 bases). This CDR3 spans 15 amino acids. Germline V CDR1 and CDR2: MNHNY, SVGAGI (reference sequence). Trimming stripped 2 bases from V and 4 bases from J, with 14 bases between. The CDR3 DNA sequence: TGTGCCAGCAGTTACGGTCTGAGGGGGGGCTATGGCTACACCTTC. Its translation: CASSYGLRGGYGYTF.

The rearrangement joins TRBV27 to TRBJ1-2, with a possible D match to TRBD1 (6 bases). Germline V gene lookup returns CDR1 MNHEY and CDR2 SMNVEV (reference sequence). V was pared by 3 bases and J by 8 bases, with 16 bases between. The CDR3 extends over 14 amino acids. CDR3 protein: CASSFGGAMGGYTF. As DNA, the CDR3 is TGTGCCAGCAGTTTCGGGGGGGCAATGGGCGGCTACACCTTC.

This chain links TRBV4-1 with TRBJ2-5, with 12 bases aligning to TRBD2. The germline CDR1 and CDR2 sequences are MGHRA and YSYEKL. The CDR3 loop spans 18 amino acids. After removal of 0 bases from V and 4 bases from J, the junction contained 9 bases not matched to a gene. The CDR3 nucleotides read TGCGCCAGCAGCCAAGAGTCTAGCGGGGGGGCTGTCTCAGAGACCCAGTACTTC. Protein: CASSQESSGGAVSETQYF.

The chain links TRBV18 to TRBJ2-5, with D uncertain. The J call could be wrong; TRBJ2-7 is a better fit for the DNA end. Per the germline V gene, CDR1 is KGHSH and CDR2 is LQKENI. The length of the CDR3 is 19 residues. The CDR3 protein is CASSPRMALTLEQTYEQYF. The CDR3 DNA is TGTGCCAGCTCACCACGCATGGCCCTGACCCTCGAACAGACCTACGAGCAGTACTTC.

The chain employs TRBV9 and TRBJ1-5; TRBD1 is a possible D gene (5 bases). The CDR3 has 14 amino acids. V was cut by 1 base and J by 3 bases, with 8 bases left in between. Germline CDR1 reads SGDLS; CDR2 reads YYNGEE. The CDR3 sequence: CASSVSGDNQPQHF. CDR3 DNA sequence: TGTGCCAGCAGCGTATCGGGGGACAATCAGCCCCAGCATTTT.